This entry features one TCR beta chain sequence. This record comes from a study of blood T cell repertoires in COVID-19. The CDR3 runs 12 residues. Germline lookup yields CDR1 MDHEN and CDR2 SYDVKM. Trimming shortened V by 7 bases and J by 1 base, and 5 bases separated the two germline ends. Methods used by the authors: The assay estimated nucleated cells by amplifying reference gene primers. Method: immunoSEQ multiplex PCR; TCRdb's copy keeps in-frame clones and lacks some. Clone size and the V and J calls come from that table; the DNA yielded D and trimming. This sample has approximately 120,000 clones, with 75% to 90% found just once.

The clonotype comes from a woman in her sixties with acute or convalescent COVID-19. The sample consisted of peripheral blood. The V and J genes are TRBV28 and TRBJ1-5, with D unresolved. This CDR3 is CASTQSNQPQHF. CDR3 DNA sequence: TGTGCCAGCACCCAAAGCAATCAGCCCCAGCATTTT.